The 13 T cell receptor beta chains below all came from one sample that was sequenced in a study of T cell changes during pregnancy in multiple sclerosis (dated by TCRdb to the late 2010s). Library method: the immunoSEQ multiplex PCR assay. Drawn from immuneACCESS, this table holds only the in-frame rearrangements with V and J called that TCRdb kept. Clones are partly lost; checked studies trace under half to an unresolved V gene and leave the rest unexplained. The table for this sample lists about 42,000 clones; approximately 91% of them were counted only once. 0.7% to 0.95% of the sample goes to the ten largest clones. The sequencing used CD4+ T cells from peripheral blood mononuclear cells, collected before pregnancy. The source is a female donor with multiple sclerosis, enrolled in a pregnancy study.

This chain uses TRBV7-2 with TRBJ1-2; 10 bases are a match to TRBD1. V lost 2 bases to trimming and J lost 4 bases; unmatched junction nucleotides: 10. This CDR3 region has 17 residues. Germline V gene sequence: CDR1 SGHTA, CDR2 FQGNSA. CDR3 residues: CASSLSIRTGGVYGYTF. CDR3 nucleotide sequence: TGTGCCAGCAGCTTAAGTATCCGGACAGGGGGAGTCTATGGCTACACCTTC.

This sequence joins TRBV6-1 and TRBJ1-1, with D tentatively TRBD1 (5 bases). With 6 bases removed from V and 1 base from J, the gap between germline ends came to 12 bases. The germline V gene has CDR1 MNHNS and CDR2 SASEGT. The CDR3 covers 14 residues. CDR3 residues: CASRVQGQNTEAFF. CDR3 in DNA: TGTGCCAGCAGGGTCCAGGGTCAGAACACTGAAGCTTTCTTT.

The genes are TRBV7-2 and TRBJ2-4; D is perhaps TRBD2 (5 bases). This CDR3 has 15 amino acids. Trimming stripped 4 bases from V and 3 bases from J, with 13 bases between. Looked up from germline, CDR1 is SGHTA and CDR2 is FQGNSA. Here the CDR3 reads CASSSSGVGKNIQYF. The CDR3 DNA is TGTGCCAGCAGCTCCTCCGGGGTCGGCAAAAACATTCAGTACTTC.

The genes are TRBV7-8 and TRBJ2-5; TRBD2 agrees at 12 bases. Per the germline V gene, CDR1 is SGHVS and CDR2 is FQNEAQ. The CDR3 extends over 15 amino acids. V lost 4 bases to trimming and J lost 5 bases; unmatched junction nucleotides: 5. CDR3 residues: CASSSRLAGVETQYF. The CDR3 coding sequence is TGTGCCAGCAGCTCAAGACTAGCGGGGGTCGAGACCCAGTACTTC.

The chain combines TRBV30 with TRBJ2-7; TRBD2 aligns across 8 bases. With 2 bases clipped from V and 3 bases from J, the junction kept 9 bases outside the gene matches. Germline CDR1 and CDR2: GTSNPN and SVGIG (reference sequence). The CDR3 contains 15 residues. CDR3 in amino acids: CAWSRGGLGNYEQYF. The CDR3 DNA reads TGTGCCTGGAGTCGGGGGGGGCTTGGAAACTACGAGCAGTACTTC.

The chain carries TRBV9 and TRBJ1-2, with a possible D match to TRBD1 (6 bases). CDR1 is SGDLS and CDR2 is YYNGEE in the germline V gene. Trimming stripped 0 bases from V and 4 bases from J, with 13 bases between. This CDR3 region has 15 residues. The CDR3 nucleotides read TGTGCCAGCAGCGTAGCGATGGACAGTGCCTATGGCTACACCTTC. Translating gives CASSVAMDSAYGYTF.

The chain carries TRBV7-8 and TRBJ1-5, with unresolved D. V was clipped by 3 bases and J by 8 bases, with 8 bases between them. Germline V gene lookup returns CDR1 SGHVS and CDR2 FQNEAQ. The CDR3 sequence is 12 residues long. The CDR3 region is CASSFRGEPQHF. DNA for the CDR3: TGTGCCAGCAGCTTCCGAGGTGAGCCCCAGCATTTT. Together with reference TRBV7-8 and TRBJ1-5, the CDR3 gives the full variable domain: GAGVSQSPRYKVAKRGQDVALRCDPISGHVSLFWYQQALGQGPEFLTYFQNEAQLDKSGLPSDRFFAERPEGSVSTLKIQRTQQEDSAVYLCASSFRGEPQHFGDGTRLSIL.

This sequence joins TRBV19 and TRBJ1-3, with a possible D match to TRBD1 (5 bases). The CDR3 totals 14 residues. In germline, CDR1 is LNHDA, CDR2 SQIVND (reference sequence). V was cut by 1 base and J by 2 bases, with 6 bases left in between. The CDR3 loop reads CASSIAGAGNTIYF. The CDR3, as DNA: TGTGCCAGTAGTATAGCGGGGGCTGGAAACACCATATATTTT.

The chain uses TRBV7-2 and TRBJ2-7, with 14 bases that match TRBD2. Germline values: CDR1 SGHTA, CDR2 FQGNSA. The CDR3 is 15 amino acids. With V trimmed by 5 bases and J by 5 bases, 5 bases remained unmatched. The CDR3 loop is CASSQRLAGGHEQYF. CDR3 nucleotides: TGTGCCAGCAGCCAGCGACTAGCGGGGGGGCACGAGCAGTACTTC.

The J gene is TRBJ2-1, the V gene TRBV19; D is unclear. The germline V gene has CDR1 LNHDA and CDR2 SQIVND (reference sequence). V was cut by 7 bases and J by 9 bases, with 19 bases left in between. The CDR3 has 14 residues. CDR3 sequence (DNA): TGTGCCAGTACTAAACAGAGCAGAGTGGGTGAGCAGTTCTTC. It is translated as CASTKQSRVGEQFF.

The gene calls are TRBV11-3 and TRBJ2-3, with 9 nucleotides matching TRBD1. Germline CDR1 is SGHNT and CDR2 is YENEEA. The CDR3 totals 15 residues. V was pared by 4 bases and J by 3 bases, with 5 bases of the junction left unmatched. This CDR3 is CASSSGQGWTDTQYF. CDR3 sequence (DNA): TGTGCCAGCAGCTCCGGACAGGGGTGGACAGATACGCAGTATTTT.

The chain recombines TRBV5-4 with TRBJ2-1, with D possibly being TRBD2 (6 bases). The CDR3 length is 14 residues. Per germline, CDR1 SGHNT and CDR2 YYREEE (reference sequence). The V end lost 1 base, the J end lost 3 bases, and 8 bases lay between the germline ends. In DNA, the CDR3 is TGTGCCAGCAGCTTGCGGCGGGACTACAATGAGCAGTTCTTC. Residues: CASSLRRDYNEQFF.

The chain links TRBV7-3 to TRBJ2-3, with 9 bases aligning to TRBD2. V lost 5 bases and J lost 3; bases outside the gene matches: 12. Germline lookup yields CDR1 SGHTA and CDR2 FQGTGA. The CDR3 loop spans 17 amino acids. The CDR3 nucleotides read TGTGCCAGCAGCCTGTCCCCAGCGGGGGGATCGACAGATACGCAGTATTTT. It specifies CASSLSPAGGSTDTQYF. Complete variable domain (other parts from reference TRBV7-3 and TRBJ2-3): GAGVSQTPSNKVTEKGKYVELRCDPISGHTALYWYRQSLGQGPEFLIYFQGTGAADDSGLPNDRFFAVRPEGSVSTLKIQRTERGDSAVYLCASSLSPAGGSTDTQYFGPGTRLTVL.